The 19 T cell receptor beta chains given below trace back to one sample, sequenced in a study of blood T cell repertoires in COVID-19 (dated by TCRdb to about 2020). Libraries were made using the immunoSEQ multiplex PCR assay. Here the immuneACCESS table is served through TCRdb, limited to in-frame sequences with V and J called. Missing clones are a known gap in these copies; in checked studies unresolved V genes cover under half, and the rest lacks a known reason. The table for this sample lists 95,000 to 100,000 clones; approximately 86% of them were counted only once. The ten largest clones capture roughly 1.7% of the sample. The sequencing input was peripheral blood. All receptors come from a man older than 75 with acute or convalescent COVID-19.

Here the CDR3 reads CASNRGNQPQHF. CDR3 in DNA: TGTGCCAGCAACAGGGGCAATCAGCCCCAGCATTTT. The chain employs TRBV2 and TRBJ1-5; TRBD1 is a possible D gene (6 bases). V lost 7 bases and J 2 bases, leaving 6 bases between the germline ends. The germline V gene encodes CDR1 SNHLY and CDR2 FYNNEI. The CDR3 length is 12 residues.

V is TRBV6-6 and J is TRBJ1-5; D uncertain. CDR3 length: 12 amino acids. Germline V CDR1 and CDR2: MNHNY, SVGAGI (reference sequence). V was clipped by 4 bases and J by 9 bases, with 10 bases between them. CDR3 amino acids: CASSSPAGPQHF. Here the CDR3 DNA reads TGTGCCAGCAGTTCCCCAGCAGGGCCCCAGCATTTT.

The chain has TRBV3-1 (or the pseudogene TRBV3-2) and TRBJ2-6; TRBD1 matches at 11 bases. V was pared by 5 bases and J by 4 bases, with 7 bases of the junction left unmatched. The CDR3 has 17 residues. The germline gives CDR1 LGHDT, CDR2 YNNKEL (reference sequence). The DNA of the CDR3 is TGTGCCAGCAGCAGCGGACAGGGGGCGCCCGGGGCCAACGTCCTGACTTTC. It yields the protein CASSSGQGAPGANVLTF.

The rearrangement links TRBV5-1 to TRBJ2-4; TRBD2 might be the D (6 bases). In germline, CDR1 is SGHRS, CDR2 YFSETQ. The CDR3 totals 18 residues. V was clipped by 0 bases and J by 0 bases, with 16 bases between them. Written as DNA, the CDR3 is TGCGCCAGCAGCTTGGCAGGGAGGCAGGAGCTAGCCAAAAACATTCAGTACTTC. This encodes CASSLAGRQELAKNIQYF. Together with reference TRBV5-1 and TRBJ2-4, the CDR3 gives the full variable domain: KAGVTQTPRYLIKTRGQQVTLSCSPISGHRSVSWYQQTPGQGLQFLFEYFSETQRNKGNFPGRFSGRQFSNSRSEMNVSTLELGDSALYLCASSLAGRQELAKNIQYFGAGTRLSVL.

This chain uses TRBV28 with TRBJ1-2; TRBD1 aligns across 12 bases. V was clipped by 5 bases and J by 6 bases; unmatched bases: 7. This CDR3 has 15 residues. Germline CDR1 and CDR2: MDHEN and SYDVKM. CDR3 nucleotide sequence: TGTGCCAGCAGTCCAAGGGGACAGGGGGCGCATGGCTACACCTTC. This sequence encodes CASSPRGQGAHGYTF.

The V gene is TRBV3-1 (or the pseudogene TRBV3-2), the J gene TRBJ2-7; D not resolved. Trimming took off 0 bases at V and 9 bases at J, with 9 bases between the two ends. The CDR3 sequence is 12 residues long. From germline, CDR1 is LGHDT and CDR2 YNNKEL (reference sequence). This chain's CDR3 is CASSQDPLRQYF. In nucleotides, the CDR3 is TGTGCCAGCAGCCAAGACCCCCTACGGCAGTACTTC.

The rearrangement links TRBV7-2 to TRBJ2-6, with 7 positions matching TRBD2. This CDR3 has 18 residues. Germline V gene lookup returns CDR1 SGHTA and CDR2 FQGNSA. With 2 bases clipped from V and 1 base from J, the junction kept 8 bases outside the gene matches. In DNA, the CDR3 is TGTGCCAGCAGCTTAACCGGCGGGAGAGGTTCTGGGGCCAACGTCCTGACTTTC. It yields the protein CASSLTGGRGSGANVLTF.

CDR3 protein: CASSEYVSNQPQHF. Here the CDR3 DNA reads TGTGCCAGCAGTGAATACGTGAGCAATCAGCCCCAGCATTTT. V usage is TRBV25-1 and J usage is TRBJ1-5; no firm D call. The CDR3 length is 14 residues. Germline CDR1 and CDR2: MGHDK and SYGVNS. V lost 0 bases and J 1 base, leaving 4 bases between the germline ends.

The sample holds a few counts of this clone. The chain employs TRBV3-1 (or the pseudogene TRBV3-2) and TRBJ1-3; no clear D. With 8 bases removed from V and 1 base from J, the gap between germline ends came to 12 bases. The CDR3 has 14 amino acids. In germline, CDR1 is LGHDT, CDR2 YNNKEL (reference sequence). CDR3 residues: CASAGSSSGNTIYF. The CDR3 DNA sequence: TGTGCCAGCGCGGGCAGCTCTTCTGGAAACACCATATATTTT.

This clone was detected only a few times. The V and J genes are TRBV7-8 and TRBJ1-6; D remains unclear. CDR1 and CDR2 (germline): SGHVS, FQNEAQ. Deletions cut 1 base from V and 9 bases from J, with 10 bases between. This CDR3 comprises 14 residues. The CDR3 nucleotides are TGTGCCAGCAGCTTAGGCGGAACGGGTTCACCCCTCCACTTT. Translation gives CASSLGGTGSPLHF.

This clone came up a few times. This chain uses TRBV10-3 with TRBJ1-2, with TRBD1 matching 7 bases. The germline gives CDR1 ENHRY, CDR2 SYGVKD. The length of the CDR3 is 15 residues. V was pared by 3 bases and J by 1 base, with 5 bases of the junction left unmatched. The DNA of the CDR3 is TGTGCCATCAGTGAAGGGTCAGGGGGTAACTATGGCTACACCTTC. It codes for CAISEGSGGNYGYTF.

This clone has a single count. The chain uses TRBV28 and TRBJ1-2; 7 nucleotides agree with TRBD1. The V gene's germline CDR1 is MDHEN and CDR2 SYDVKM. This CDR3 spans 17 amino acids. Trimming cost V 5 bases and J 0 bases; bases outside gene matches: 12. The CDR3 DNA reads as TGTGCCAGCAGTCAGAACATAGGGACAGAAGCTAACTATGGCTACACCTTC. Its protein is CASSQNIGTEANYGYTF.

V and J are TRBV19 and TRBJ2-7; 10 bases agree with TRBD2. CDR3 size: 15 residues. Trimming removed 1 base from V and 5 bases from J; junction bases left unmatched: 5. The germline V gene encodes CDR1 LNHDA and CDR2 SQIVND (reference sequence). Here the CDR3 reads CASSIGSSGSHEQYF. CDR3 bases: TGTGCCAGTAGTATAGGCTCTAGCGGGAGTCACGAGCAGTACTTC.

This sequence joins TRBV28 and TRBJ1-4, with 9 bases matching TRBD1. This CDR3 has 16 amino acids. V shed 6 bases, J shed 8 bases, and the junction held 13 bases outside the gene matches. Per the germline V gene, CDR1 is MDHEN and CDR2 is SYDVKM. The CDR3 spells CASSYNTGGSGEKLFF. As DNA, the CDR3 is TGTGCCAGCAGCTATAATACAGGGGGCTCGGGGGAAAAACTGTTTTTT.

Here the CDR3 DNA reads TGTGCCAGCAGCTTTGGGGCGGGACTAGCGGGAGGGAGGGAGCAGTACTTC. Translation: CASSFGAGLAGGREQYF. The gene calls are TRBV7-2 and TRBJ2-7, with TRBD2 identical over 16 bases. There are 17 residues in the CDR3. The J segment lost 7 bases and the V segment lost 3 bases, leaving 9 bases of the junction unmatched. The germline V gene encodes CDR1 SGHTA and CDR2 FQGNSA. Drawing the rest from reference TRBV7-2 and TRBJ2-7, the complete variable domain is GAGVSQSPSNKVTEKGKDVELRCDPISGHTALYWYRQSLGQGLEFLIYFQGNSAPDKSGLPSDRFSAERTGGSVSTLTIQRTQQEDSAVYLCASSFGAGLAGGREQYFGPGTRLTVT.

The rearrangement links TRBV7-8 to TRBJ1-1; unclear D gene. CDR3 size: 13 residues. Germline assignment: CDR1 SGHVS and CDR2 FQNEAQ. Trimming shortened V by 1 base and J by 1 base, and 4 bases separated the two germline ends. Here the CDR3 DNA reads TGTGCCAGCAGCTTAGGCAGGAACACTGAAGCTTTCTTT. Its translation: CASSLGRNTEAFF. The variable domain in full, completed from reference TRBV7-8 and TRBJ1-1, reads GAGVSQSPRYKVAKRGQDVALRCDPISGHVSLFWYQQALGQGPEFLTYFQNEAQLDKSGLPSDRFFAERPEGSVSTLKIQRTQQEDSAVYLCASSLGRNTEAFFGQGTRLTVV.

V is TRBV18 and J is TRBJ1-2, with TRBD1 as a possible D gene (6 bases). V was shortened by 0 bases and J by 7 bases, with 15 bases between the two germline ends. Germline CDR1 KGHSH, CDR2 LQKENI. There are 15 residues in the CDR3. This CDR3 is CASSPPSQGTSGYTF. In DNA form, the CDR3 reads TGTGCCAGCTCACCACCGTCACAGGGAACCTCTGGCTACACCTTC.

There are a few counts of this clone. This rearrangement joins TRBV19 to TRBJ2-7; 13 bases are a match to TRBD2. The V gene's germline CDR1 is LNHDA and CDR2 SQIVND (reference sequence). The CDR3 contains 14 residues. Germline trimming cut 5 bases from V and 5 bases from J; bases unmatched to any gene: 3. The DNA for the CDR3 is TGTGCCAGTAGTCTCGGACTAGCGGGAGACGAGCAGTACTTC. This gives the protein CASSLGLAGDEQYF.

CDR3 residues: CSTSGRGWDTEAFF. The CDR3 DNA follows: TGCAGCACCTCGGGCCGAGGGTGGGACACTGAAGCTTTCTTT. The chain has TRBV29-1 and TRBJ1-1; D is uncertain. Germline values: CDR1 SQVTM, CDR2 ANQGSEA. Trimming pared 8 bases from V and 3 bases from J, leaving 19 bases between. The CDR3 is 14 residues long.